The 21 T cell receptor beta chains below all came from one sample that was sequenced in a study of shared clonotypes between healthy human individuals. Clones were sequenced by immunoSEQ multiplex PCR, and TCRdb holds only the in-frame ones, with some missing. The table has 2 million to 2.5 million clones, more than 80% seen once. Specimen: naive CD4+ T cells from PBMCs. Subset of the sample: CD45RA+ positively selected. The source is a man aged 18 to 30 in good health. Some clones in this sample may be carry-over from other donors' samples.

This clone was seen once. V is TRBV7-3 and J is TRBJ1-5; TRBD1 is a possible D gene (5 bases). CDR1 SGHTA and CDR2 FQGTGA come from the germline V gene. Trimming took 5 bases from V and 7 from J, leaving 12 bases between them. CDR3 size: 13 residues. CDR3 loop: CASSLVGGQPQHF. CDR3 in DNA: TGTGCCAGCAGCCTGGTGGGGGGGCAGCCCCAGCATTTT.

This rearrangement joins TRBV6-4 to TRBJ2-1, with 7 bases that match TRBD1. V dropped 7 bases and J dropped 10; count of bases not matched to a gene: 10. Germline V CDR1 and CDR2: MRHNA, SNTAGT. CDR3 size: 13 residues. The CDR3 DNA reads TGTGCCAGCAAGAAGACAGGGAGTGGGGAGCAGTTCTTC. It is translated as CASKKTGSGEQFF.

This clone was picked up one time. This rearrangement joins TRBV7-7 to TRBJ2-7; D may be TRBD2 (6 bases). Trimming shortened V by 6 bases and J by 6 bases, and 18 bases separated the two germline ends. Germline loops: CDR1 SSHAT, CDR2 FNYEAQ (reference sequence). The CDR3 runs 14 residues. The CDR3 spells CASSPVLLGGEQYF. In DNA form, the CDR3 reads TGTGCCAGCAGTCCGGTACTCCTCGGGGGCGAGCAGTACTTC.

This chain's CDR3 is CASSLRYDEQFF. The CDR3 region has the DNA TGTGCCAGCAGCTTAAGGTACGATGAGCAGTTCTTC. This chain connects TRBV7-3 to TRBJ2-1; D is uncertain. The germline CDR1 and CDR2 sequences are SGHTA and FQGTGA. Trimming took 1 base from V and 8 from J, leaving 6 bases between them. The CDR3 covers 12 residues.

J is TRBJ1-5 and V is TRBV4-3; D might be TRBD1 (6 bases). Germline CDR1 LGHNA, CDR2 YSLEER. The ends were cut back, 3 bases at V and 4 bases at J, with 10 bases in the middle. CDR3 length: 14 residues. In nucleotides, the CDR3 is TGCGCCAGCAGCCAGCAAACAGGGAATCAGCCCCAGCATTTT. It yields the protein CASSQQTGNQPQHF.

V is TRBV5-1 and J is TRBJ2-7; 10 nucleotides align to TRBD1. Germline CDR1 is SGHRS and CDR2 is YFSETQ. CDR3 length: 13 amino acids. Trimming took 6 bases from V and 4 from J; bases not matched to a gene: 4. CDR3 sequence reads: CASNMDRGYEQYF. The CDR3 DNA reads TGCGCCAGCAACATGGACAGGGGGTACGAGCAGTACTTC.

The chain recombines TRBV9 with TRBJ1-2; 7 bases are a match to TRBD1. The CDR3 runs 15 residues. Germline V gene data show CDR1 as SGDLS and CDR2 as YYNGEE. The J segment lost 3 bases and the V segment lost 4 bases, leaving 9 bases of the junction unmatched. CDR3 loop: CASSKSTGQDYGYTF. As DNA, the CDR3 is TGTGCCAGCAGCAAGAGCACAGGACAGGACTATGGCTACACCTTC.

In DNA form, the CDR3 reads TGTGCCAGCAGCCAGCGAGGGAGCTCCTACAATGAGCAGTTCTTC. Its translation: CASSQRGSSYNEQFF. The rearrangement links TRBV13 to TRBJ2-1, with D possibly being TRBD2 (5 bases). Germline V gives CDR1 PRHDT, CDR2 FYEKMQ (reference sequence). Trimming shortened V by 5 bases and J by 0 bases, and 11 bases separated the two germline ends. The CDR3 runs to 15 residues.

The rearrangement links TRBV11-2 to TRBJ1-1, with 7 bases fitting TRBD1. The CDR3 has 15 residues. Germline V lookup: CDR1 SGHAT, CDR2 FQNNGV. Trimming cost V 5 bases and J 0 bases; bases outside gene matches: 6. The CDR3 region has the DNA TGTGCCAGCAGCCGAGCGGGACAGCTGAACACTGAAGCTTTCTTT. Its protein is CASSRAGQLNTEAFF.

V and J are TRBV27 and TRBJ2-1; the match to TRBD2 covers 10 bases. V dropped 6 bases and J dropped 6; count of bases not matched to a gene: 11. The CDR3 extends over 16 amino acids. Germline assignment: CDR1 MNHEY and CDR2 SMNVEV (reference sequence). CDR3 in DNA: TGTGCCAGCAGCTTAAGGGCGCTAGCGGGAGTCAATGAGCAGTTCTTC. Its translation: CASSLRALAGVNEQFF.

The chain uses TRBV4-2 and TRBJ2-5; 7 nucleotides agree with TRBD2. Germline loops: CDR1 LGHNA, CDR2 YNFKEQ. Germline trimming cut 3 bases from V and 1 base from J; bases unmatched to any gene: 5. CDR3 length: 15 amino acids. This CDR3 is CASSQEAGLQETQYF. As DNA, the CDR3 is TGTGCCAGCAGCCAGGAAGCGGGACTCCAAGAGACCCAGTACTTC.

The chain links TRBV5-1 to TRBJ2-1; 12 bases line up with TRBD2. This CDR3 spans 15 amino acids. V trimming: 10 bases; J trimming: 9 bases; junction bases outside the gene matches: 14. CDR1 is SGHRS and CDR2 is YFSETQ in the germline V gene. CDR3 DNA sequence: TGCGCCGCTTCCTCGACTAGCGGGAGTAAAGGTGAGCAGTTCTTC. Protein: CAASSTSGSKGEQFF. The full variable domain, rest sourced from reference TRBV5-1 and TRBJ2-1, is KAGVTQTPRYLIKTRGQQVTLSCSPISGHRSVSWYQQTPGQGLQFLFEYFSETQRNKGNFPGRFSGRQFSNSRSEMNVSTLELGDSALYLCAASSTSGSKGEQFFGPGTRLTVL.

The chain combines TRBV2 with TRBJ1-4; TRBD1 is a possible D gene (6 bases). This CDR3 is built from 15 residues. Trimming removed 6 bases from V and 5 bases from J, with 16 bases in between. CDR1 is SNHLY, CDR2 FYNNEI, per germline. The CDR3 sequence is CASRPQTGQNEKLFF. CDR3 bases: TGTGCCAGCAGACCCCAGACAGGACAGAATGAAAAACTGTTTTTT.

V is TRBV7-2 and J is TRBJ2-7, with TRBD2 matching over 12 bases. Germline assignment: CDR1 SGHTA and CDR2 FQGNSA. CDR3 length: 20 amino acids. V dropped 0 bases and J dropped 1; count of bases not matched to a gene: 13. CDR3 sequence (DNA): TGTGCCAGCAGCTTAGCCGGAATTGGGTCTAGCGGGAGGGGGTCCTACGAGCAGTACTTC. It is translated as CASSLAGIGSSGRGSYEQYF. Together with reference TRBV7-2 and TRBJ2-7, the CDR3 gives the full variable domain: GAGVSQSPSNKVTEKGKDVELRCDPISGHTALYWYRQSLGQGLEFLIYFQGNSAPDKSGLPSDRFSAERTGGSVSTLTIQRTQQEDSAVYLCASSLAGIGSSGRGSYEQYFGPGTRLTVT.

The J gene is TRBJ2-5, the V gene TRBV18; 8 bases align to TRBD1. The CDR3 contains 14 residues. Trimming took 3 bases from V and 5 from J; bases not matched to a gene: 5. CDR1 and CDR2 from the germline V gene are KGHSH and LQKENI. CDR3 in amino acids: CASSPWTGWETQYF. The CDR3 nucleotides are TGTGCCAGCTCACCCTGGACAGGGTGGGAGACCCAGTACTTC.

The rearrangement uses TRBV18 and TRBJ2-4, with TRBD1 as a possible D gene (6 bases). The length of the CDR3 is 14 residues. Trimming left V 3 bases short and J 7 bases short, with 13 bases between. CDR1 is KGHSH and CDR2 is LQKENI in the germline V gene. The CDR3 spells CASSPVGRGNIQYF. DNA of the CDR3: TGTGCCAGCTCACCGGTGGGCAGGGGTAACATTCAGTACTTC. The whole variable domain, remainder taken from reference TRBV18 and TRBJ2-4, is NAGVMQNPRHLVRRRGQEARLRCSPMKGHSHVYWYRQLPEEGLKFMVYLQKENIIDESGMPKERFSAEFPKEGPSILRIQQVVRGDSAAYFCASSPVGRGNIQYFGAGTRLSVL.

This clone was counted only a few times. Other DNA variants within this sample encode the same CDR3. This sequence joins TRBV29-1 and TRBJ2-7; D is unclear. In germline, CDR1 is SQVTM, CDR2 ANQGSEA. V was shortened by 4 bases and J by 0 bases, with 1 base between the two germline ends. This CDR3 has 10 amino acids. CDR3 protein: CSVGSYEQYF. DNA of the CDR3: TGCAGCGTTGGCTCCTACGAGCAGTACTTC.

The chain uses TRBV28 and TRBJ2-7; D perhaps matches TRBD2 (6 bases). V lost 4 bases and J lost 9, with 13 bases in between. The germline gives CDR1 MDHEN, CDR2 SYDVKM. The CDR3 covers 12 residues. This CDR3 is CASSSPGRGQYF. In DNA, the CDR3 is TGTGCCAGCAGTTCCCCCGGGCGGGGGCAGTACTTC.

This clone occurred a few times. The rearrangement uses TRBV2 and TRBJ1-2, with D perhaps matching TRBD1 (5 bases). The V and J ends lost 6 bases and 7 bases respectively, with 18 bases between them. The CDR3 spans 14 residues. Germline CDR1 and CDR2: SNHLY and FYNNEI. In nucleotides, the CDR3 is TGTGCCAGCAGGTCTGAAGGGACGATGTTTGGCTACACCTTC. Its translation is CASRSEGTMFGYTF.

The CDR3 DNA sequence: TGTGCCAGCAGCTTTGACCCTGTGCGGACCCAGTACTTC. Translation: CASSFDPVRTQYF. This chain joins TRBV7-2 and TRBJ2-5; no firm D call. The ends were cut back, 3 bases at V and 7 bases at J, with 12 bases in the middle. The germline V gene encodes CDR1 SGHTA and CDR2 FQGNSA. This CDR3 spans 13 amino acids.

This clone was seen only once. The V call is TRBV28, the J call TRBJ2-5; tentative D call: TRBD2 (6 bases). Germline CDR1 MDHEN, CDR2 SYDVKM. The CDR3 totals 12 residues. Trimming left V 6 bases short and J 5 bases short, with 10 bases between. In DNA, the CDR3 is TGTGCCAGCAGGGAGGGCAGGGAGACCCAGTACTTC. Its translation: CASREGRETQYF.